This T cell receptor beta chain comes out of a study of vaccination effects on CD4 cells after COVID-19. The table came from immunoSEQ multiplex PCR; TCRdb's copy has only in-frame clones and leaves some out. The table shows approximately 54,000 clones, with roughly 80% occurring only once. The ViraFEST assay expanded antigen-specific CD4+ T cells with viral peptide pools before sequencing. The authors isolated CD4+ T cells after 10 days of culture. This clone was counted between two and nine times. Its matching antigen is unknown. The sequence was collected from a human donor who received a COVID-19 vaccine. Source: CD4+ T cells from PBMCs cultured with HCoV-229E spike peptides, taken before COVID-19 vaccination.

Written as DNA, the CDR3 is TGTGCCAGCCCAGCCGGGTGGGGAGGGGGGACCACAGATACGCAGTATTTT. Translated, it gives CASPAGWGGGTTDTQYF. The chain has TRBV5-8 and TRBJ2-3, with D maybe TRBD2 (7 bases). Trimming shortened V by 7 bases and J by 2 bases, and 23 bases separated the two germline ends. This CDR3 has 17 amino acids. In germline, CDR1 is SGHTS, CDR2 YDEGEE.